The subject of this entry is one T cell receptor beta chain. The antigen is undetermined. Sequenced by immunoSEQ multiplex PCR; TCRdb stores in-frame clones only, minus some. The sample contains 25,000 to 35,000 clones, roughly nine tenths of which appear only once. CDR1 is LNHNV, CDR2 YYDKDF, per germline (reference sequence). The CDR3 is 13 residues long. Between the trimmed V and J ends, which lost 4 bases and 8 bases, there was a span of 12 bases. The sample is drawn from a study of T cells in localized non-small cell lung cancer. Findings and limits, study-wide: Sequencing, confined to only one tumor region, leaves heterogeneity possible.

This sample comprised peripheral blood, obtained before any cancer treatment. This TCR was sampled from a woman aged 40-75 years with stage I lung adenocarcinoma. The chain recombines TRBV15 with TRBJ2-4, with D perhaps matching TRBD2 (5 bases). This chain's CDR3 is CATSTRAGDIQYF. CDR3 DNA sequence: TGTGCCACCAGCACTCGGGCCGGGGACATTCAGTACTTC.